The TCR beta chain described here comes from a study of blood T cell repertoires in COVID-19. CDR1 is KGHSH and CDR2 is LQKENI in the germline V gene. This CDR3 comprises 18 residues. V was pared by 3 bases and J by 0 bases, with 6 bases of the junction left unmatched. TCRdb's copy holds only in-frame clones and misses some; the assay was immunoSEQ multiplex PCR. The sample shows over 200,000 clones, 70% to 75% of them seen only once. This rearrangement joins TRBV18 to TRBJ2-1; 12 positions agree with TRBD2. The sample was peripheral blood. This clonotype was obtained from a woman at least 80 years old with acute or convalescent COVID-19. CDR3 residues: CASSPQTSGGSSYNEQFF. In DNA form, the CDR3 reads TGTGCCAGCTCACCCCAGACTAGCGGGGGAAGCTCCTACAATGAGCAGTTCTTC.